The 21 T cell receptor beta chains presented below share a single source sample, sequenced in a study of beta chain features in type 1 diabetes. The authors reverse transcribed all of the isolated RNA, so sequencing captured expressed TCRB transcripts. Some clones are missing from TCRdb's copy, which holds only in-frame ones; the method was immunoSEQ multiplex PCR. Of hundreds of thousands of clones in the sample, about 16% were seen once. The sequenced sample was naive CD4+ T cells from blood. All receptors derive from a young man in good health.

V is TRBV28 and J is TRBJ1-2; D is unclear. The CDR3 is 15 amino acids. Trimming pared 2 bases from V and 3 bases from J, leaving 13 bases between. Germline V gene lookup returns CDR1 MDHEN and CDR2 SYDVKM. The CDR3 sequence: CASSLRPLPDYGYTF. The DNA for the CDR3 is TGTGCCAGCAGTTTACGGCCCCTTCCCGACTATGGCTACACCTTC.

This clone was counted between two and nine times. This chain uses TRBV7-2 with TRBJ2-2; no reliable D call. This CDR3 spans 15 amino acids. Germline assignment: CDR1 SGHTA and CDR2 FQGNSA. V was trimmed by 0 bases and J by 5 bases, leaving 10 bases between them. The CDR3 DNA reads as TGTGCCAGCAGCTTAGCGCTTTTCAGGACCGGGGAGCTGTTTTTT. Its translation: CASSLALFRTGELFF.

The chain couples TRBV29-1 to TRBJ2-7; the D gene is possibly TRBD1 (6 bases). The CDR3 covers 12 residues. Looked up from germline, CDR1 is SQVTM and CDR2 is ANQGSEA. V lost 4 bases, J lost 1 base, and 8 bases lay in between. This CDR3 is CSVVQGSYEQYF. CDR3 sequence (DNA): TGCAGCGTTGTTCAGGGGTCCTACGAGCAGTACTTC.

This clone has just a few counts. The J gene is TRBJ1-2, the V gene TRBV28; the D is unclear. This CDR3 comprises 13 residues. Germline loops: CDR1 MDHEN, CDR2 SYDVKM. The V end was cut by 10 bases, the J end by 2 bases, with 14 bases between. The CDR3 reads CAILANTNYGYTF. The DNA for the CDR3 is TGTGCCATCCTCGCCAACACGAACTATGGCTACACCTTC.

For the CDR3, the DNA is TGTGCCAGCAGTTCCGCGGGACAGGGTTTCTACGAGCAGTACTTC. This gives the protein CASSSAGQGFYEQYF. This sequence joins TRBV6-5 and TRBJ2-7; 9 nucleotides agree with TRBD1. V trimming: 4 bases; J trimming: 3 bases; junction bases outside the gene matches: 7. The CDR3 contains 15 residues. CDR1 and CDR2 from the germline V gene are MNHEY and SVGAGI.

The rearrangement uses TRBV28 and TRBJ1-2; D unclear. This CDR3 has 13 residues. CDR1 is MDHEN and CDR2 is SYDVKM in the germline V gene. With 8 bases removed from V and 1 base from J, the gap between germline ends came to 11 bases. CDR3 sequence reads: CASETRNNYGYTF. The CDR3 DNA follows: TGTGCCAGCGAGACGAGGAATAACTATGGCTACACCTTC.

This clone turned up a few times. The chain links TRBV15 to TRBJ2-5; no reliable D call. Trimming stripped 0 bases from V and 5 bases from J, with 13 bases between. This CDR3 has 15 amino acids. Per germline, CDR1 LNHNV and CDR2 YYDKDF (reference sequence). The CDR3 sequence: CATSREMGGWETQYF. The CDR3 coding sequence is TGTGCCACCAGCAGAGAAATGGGTGGATGGGAGACCCAGTACTTC.

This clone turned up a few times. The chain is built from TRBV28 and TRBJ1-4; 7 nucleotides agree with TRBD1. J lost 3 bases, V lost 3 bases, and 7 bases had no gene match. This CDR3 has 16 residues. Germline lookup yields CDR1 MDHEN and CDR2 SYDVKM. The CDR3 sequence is CASSLLTGNSNEKLFF. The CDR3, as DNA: TGTGCCAGCAGTTTGTTGACAGGGAATTCTAATGAAAAACTGTTTTTT.

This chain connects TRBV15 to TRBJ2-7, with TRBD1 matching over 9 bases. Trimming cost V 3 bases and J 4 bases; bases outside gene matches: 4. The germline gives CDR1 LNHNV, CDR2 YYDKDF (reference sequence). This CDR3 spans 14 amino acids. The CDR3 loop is CATSSRDRAYEQYF. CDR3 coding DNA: TGTGCCACCAGCAGTAGGGACAGGGCTTACGAGCAGTACTTC. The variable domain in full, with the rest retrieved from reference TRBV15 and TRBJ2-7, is DAMVIQNPRYQVTQFGKPVTLSCSQTLNHNVMYWYQQKSSQAPKLLFHYYDKDFNNEADTPDNFQSRRPNTSFCFLDIRSPGLGDTAMYLCATSSRDRAYEQYFGPGTRLTVT.

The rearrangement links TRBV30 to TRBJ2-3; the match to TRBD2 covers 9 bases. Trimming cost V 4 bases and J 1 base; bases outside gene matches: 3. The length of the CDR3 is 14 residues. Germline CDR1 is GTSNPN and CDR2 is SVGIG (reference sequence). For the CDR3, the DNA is TGTGCCTGGAAAGCGGGAGGTTGCACAGATACGCAGTATTTT. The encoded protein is CAWKAGGCTDTQYF.

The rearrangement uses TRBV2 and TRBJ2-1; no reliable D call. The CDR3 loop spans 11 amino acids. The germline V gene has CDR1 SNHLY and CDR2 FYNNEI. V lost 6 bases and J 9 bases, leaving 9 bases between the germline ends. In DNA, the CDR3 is TGTGCCAGCAGCGGCCCCAGTGAGCAGTTCTTC. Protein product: CASSGPSEQFF.

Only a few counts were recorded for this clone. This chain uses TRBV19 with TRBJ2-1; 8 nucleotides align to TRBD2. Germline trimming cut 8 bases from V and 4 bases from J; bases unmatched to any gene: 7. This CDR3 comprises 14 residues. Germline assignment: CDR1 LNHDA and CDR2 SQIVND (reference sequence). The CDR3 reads CASLSGSRYNEQFF. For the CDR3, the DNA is TGTGCCAGTCTGAGCGGGAGTAGATACAATGAGCAGTTCTTC.

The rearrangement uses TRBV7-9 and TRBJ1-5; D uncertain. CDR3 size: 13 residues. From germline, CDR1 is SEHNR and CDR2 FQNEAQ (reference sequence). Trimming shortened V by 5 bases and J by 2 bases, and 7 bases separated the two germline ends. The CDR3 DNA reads TGTGCCAGCAGCGTTGACGGCAATCAGCCCCAGCATTTT. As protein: CASSVDGNQPQHF.

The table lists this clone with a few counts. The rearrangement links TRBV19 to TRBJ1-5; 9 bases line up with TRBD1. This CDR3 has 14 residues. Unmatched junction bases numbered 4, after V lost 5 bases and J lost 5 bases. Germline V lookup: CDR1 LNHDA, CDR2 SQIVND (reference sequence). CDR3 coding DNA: TGTGCCAGTAGTCCGGGACAGGGCCATCAGCCCCAGCATTTT. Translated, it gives CASSPGQGHQPQHF.

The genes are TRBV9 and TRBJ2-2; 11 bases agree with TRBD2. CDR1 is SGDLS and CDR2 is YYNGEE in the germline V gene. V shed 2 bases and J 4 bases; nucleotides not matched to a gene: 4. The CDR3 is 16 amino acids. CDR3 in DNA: TGTGCCAGCAGCGTTTTAGGGACTAGCGGCACCGGGGAGCTGTTTTTT. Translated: CASSVLGTSGTGELFF. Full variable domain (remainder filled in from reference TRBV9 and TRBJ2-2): DSGVTQTPKHLITATGQRVTLRCSPRSGDLSVYWYQQSLDQGLQFLIQYYNGEERAKGNILERFSAQQFPDLHSELNLSSLELGDSALYFCASSVLGTSGTGELFFGEGSRLTVL.

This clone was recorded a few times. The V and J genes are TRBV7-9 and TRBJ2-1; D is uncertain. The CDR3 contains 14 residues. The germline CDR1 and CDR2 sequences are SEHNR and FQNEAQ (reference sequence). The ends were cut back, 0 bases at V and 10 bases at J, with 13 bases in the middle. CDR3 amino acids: CASSLASRANEQFF. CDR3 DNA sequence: TGTGCCAGCAGCTTAGCCAGTAGGGCGAACGAGCAGTTCTTC. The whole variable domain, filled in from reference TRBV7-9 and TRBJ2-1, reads DTGVSQNPRHKITKRGQNVTFRCDPISEHNRLYWYRQTLGQGPEFLTYFQNEAQLEKSRLLSDRFSAERPKGSFSTLEIQRTEQGDSAMYLCASSLASRANEQFFGPGTRLTVL.

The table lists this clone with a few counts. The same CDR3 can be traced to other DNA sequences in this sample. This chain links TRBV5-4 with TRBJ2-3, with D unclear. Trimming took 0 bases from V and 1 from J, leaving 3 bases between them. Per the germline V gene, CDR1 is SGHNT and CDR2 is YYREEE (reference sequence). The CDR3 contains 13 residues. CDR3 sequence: CASSLVGTDTQYF. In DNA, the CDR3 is TGTGCCAGCAGCTTGGTAGGCACAGATACGCAGTATTTT.

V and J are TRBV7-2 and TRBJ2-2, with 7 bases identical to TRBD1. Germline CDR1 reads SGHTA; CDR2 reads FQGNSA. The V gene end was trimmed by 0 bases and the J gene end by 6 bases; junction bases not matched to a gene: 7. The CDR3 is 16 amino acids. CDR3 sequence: CASSLARQGVSGELFF. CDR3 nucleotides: TGTGCCAGCAGCTTAGCGCGGCAGGGGGTATCCGGGGAGCTGTTTTTT.

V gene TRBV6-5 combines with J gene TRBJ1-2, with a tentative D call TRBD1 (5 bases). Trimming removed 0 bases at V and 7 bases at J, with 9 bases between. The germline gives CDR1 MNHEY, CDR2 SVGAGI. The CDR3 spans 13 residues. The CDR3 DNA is TGTGCCAGCAGTTACTCCACACAGGTTGGCTACACCTTC. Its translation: CASSYSTQVGYTF.

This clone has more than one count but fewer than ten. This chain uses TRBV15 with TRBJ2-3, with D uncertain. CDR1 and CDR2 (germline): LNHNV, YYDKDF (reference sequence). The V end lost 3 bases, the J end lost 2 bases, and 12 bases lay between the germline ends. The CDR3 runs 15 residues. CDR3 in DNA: TGTGCCACCAGCAGGGAAGACCGATCCACAGATACGCAGTATTTT. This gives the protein CATSREDRSTDTQYF.

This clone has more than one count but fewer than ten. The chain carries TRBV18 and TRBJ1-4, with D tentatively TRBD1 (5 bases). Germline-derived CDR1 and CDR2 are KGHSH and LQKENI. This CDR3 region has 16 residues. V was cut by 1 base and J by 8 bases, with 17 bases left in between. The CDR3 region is CASSPQKFGAGEKLFF. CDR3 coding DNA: TGTGCCAGCTCACCACAGAAGTTCGGGGCCGGGGAAAAACTGTTTTTT.